The 25 T cell receptor beta chains in this list originate from one sample, sequenced in a study of T-cell memory formation after mild COVID-19. TCRdb used MiXCR to reprocess the 5' RACE reads, holding one entry per CDR3 protein. The repertoire holds 100,000 to 150,000 distinct CDR3 sequences, approximately 6.2% seen once, with 2.2% in the top ten. Sequencing used PBMCs or a T cell subset sorted from them (not recorded which). The receptors were gathered from an adult woman who had mild COVID-19 (a few samples of this study predate the infection). Cell type and time point are not known.

This clonotype was observed a few times. The chain links TRBV4-2 to TRBJ1-2; 8 bases are shared with TRBD1. Germline trimming cut 7 bases from V and 4 bases from J; bases unmatched to any gene: 8. The CDR3 length is 14 residues. Per germline, CDR1 LGHNA and CDR2 YNFKEQ. In DNA, the CDR3 is TGTGCCAGCACCCGCGGGGACAGGAGCTATGGCTACACCTTC. Its protein product is CASTRGDRSYGYTF.

The chain carries TRBV24-1 and TRBJ2-5; 9 nucleotides line up with TRBD1. Per germline, CDR1 KGHDR and CDR2 SFDVKD. This CDR3 comprises 16 residues. With 4 bases clipped from V and 2 bases from J, the junction kept 7 bases outside the gene matches. For the CDR3, the DNA is TGTGCCACCAGTGACGCCGGGACAGGGTTACAAGAGACCCAGTACTTC. This codes for CATSDAGTGLQETQYF.

Of note for this clonotype: A much larger clone sits a single nucleotide away, making a read error possible. This rearrangement joins TRBV7-2 to TRBJ2-4; D uncertain. V gave up 4 bases and J gave up 6 bases, with 10 bases separating them. The germline CDR1 and CDR2 sequences are SGHTA and FQGNSA. This CDR3 has 13 amino acids. CDR3: CASSSPLRNIQYF. The CDR3 nucleotides are TGTGCCAGCAGCTCCCCCCTGAGAAACATTCAGTACTTC.

This clonotype was seen a handful of times. The chain links TRBV28 to TRBJ2-1; D may be TRBD2 (6 bases). The CDR3 loop spans 15 amino acids. Germline values: CDR1 MDHEN, CDR2 SYDVKM. CDR3 sequence: CASCLGGDSYNEQFF. DNA for the CDR3: TGTGCTTCCTGCCTCGGGGGAGACTCCTACAATGAGCAGTTCTTC.

This clonotype was counted many times. This rearrangement joins TRBV7-9 to TRBJ1-2; D is undetermined. Germline V gene sequence: CDR1 SEHNR, CDR2 FQNEAQ (reference sequence). V was cut by 5 bases and J by 3 bases, with 13 bases left in between. CDR3 length: 14 residues. The CDR3 is CASSLDGTDYGYTF. The CDR3 DNA sequence: TGTGCCAGCAGCCTTGACGGCACGGACTATGGCTACACCTTC.

The chain combines TRBV20-1 with TRBJ1-5; D ambiguous. The germline V gene has CDR1 DFQATT and CDR2 SNEGSKA (reference sequence). V dropped 5 bases and J dropped 0 bases, with 11 bases sitting between them. There are 14 residues in the CDR3. CDR3 protein: CSAGRGNSNQPQHF. CDR3 in DNA: TGCAGTGCTGGCCGAGGGAATAGCAATCAGCCCCAGCATTTT.

In this sample, this clonotype turned up a few times. The CDR3 nucleotides read TGCGCCAGCACTGAAGCCGACACCGGGGAGCTGTTTTTT. Protein: CASTEADTGELFF. The J gene is TRBJ2-2, the V gene TRBV5-1; D is ambiguous. CDR3 length equals 13 residues. Germline V gene sequence: CDR1 SGHRS, CDR2 YFSETQ. The V end lost 6 bases, the J end lost 3 bases, and 9 bases lay between the germline ends.

This clonotype was seen repeatedly, ten times or more. The gene calls are TRBV12-3 or TRBV12-4 and TRBJ1-2; D uncertain. This CDR3 has 18 residues. Trimming cost V 1 base and J 5 bases, with 23 bases left between them. The CDR3 sequence is CASSLGVWQLEDRYGYTF. Here the CDR3 DNA reads TGTGCCAGCAGTTTAGGGGTATGGCAGCTTGAAGATCGTTATGGCTACACCTTC.

This clonotype has just one count. This may come from a read error, since a much larger clone is one base off. The chain recombines TRBV3-1 with TRBJ2-7; TRBD2 aligns across 9 bases. Germline V lookup: CDR1 LGHDT, CDR2 YNNKEL (reference sequence). Trimming at V came to 4 bases and at J to 2 bases, leaving 6 bases not matched to a gene. There are 15 residues in the CDR3. The CDR3 spells CASSRELAGPYEQYF. In nucleotides, the CDR3 is TGTGCCAGCAGCCGAGAACTAGCGGGCCCCTACGAGCAGTACTTC.

This clonotype was counted only a few times. V and J are TRBV11-2 and TRBJ2-7; D gene ambiguous. The CDR3 has 15 residues. Germline CDR1 and CDR2: SGHAT and FQNNGV. V was pared by 5 bases and J by 3 bases, with 17 bases between. CDR3 coding DNA: TGTGCCAGCAGCCTCTCCGCGACTTCTCTCTACGAGCAGTACTTC. Protein product: CASSLSATSLYEQYF.

This clonotype has at least ten counts. V gene TRBV5-1 combines with J gene TRBJ2-5, with 11 bases that match TRBD1. The CDR3 loop spans 15 amino acids. The V gene's germline CDR1 is SGHRS and CDR2 YFSETQ. Losses at the gene ends were 4 bases for V and 5 bases for J; bases not matched to a gene: 7. The CDR3 DNA reads TGCGCCAGCAGCCCCGGACAGGGGGCGGTGGAGACCCAGTACTTC. This codes for CASSPGQGAVETQYF.

The genes are TRBV2 and TRBJ2-2; 8 bases map to TRBD2. This CDR3 comprises 13 residues. With V trimmed by 7 bases and J by 6 bases, 4 bases remained unmatched. Germline-derived CDR1 and CDR2 are SNHLY and FYNNEI. Written as DNA, the CDR3 is TGTGCCAGCACCCGGGAGGGCCCCGGGGAGCTGTTTTTT. Translating it yields CASTREGPGELFF.

This clonotype has just a few counts. V gene TRBV19 combines with J gene TRBJ2-3; TRBD2 aligns across 7 bases. Germline loops: CDR1 LNHDA, CDR2 SQIVND (reference sequence). V gave up 6 bases and J gave up 5 bases; unmatched junction bases: 11. The CDR3 totals 15 residues. In nucleotides, the CDR3 is TGTGCCAGTAGAGCCGGACTAGTTAGTGGAGATACGCAGTATTTT. Its protein product is CASRAGLVSGDTQYF.

This clonotype was found a few times. The V call is TRBV21-1, the J call TRBJ2-1; the D call of TRBD1 is as the table states it, not checked on the DNA. TRBV21-1 is a listed pseudogene. The CDR3 extends over 17 amino acids. The CDR3 DNA is TGTGCCAGCAGCTCCCAAGGCCCACAGGACAGCTACAATGAGCAGTTCTTC. Translating gives CASSSQGPQDSYNEQFF.

This clonotype came up a few times. The rearrangement uses TRBV6-5 and TRBJ1-5; possibly TRBD1 for D (6 bases). The CDR3 consists of 14 residues. The germline CDR1 and CDR2 sequences are MNHEY and SVGAGI. V dropped 5 bases and J dropped 4 bases, with 12 bases sitting between them. The CDR3 DNA follows: TGTGCCAGCAGTGTAAACAGGGTTAATCAGCCCCAGCATTTT. Its protein is CASSVNRVNQPQHF.

This chain connects TRBV9 to TRBJ2-2; D is possibly TRBD2 (7 bases). The germline V and J ends were trimmed by 0 bases and 3 bases, with 9 bases remaining between them. CDR3 length: 15 amino acids. Germline lookup yields CDR1 SGDLS and CDR2 YYNGEE. The CDR3 DNA reads TGTGCCAGCAGCGTAGTCGGGGGGCACACCGGGGAGCTGTTTTTT. This sequence encodes CASSVVGGHTGELFF.

This chain connects TRBV12-3 or TRBV12-4 to TRBJ1-2; D unclear. V lost 5 bases, J lost 2 bases, and 6 bases lay in between. The CDR3 contains 12 residues. The CDR3 reads CASSKGNYGYTF. The CDR3 DNA sequence: TGTGCCAGCAGTAAAGGGAACTATGGCTACACCTTC.

This clonotype was seen ten or more times. The V gene is TRBV7-9, the J gene TRBJ2-3; D unresolved. The V gene's germline CDR1 is SEHNR and CDR2 FQNEAQ (reference sequence). V was cut by 3 bases and J by 0 bases, with 4 bases left in between. The CDR3 extends over 13 amino acids. The CDR3 region is CASSLWSTDTQYF. The CDR3, as DNA: TGTGCCAGCAGCTTGTGGAGCACAGATACGCAGTATTTT.

This clonotype was detected a few times. V is TRBV20-1 and J is TRBJ1-1, with 7 nucleotides matching TRBD1. The CDR3 covers 12 residues. Germline loops: CDR1 DFQATT, CDR2 SNEGSKA (reference sequence). The trim removed 5 bases at V and 3 bases at J, leaving 3 bases unmatched. CDR3 sequence reads: CSAPDRDTEAFF. In DNA form, the CDR3 reads TGCAGTGCTCCCGACAGGGACACTGAAGCTTTCTTT.

There are a few counts of this clonotype. This chain joins TRBV7-8 and TRBJ2-1, with TRBD2 matching 10 bases. There are 14 residues in the CDR3. In germline, CDR1 is SGHVS, CDR2 FQNEAQ. V shed 4 bases and J 9 bases; nucleotides not matched to a gene: 6. CDR3 sequence (DNA): TGTGCCAGCAGCTCCCTAGCGGGAGTCTTTGAGCAGTTCTTC. Amino acids: CASSSLAGVFEQFF. Using reference TRBV7-8 and TRBJ2-1 for the parts outside the CDR3, the full variable domain is GAGVSQSPRYKVAKRGQDVALRCDPISGHVSLFWYQQALGQGPEFLTYFQNEAQLDKSGLPSDRFFAERPEGSVSTLKIQRTQQEDSAVYLCASSSLAGVFEQFFGPGTRLTVL.

The sample holds many counts of this clonotype. This sequence joins TRBV15 and TRBJ2-1; 8 bases map to TRBD2. Germline V gene data show CDR1 as LNHNV and CDR2 as YYDKDF (reference sequence). The CDR3 loop spans 15 amino acids. Losses at the gene ends were 0 bases for V and 4 bases for J; bases not matched to a gene: 2. The CDR3 loop reads CATSRDGGAYNEQFF. CDR3 sequence (DNA): TGTGCCACCAGCAGAGACGGGGGGGCTTACAATGAGCAGTTCTTC.

This clonotype was counted at least ten times. J is TRBJ2-7 and V is TRBV20-1; D unclear. CDR1 and CDR2 (germline): DFQATT, SNEGSKA (reference sequence). Trimming left V 2 bases short and J 2 bases short, with 13 bases between. The CDR3 sequence is 14 residues long. The CDR3 is CSARSKIAPYEQYF. In nucleotides, the CDR3 is TGCAGTGCTAGAAGCAAAATTGCCCCCTACGAGCAGTACTTC.

This clonotype was detected only a few times. V and J are TRBV29-1 and TRBJ2-1, with D tentatively TRBD1 (6 bases). Trimming stripped 7 bases from V and 7 bases from J, with 11 bases between. The CDR3 runs 11 residues. Germline CDR1 and CDR2: SQVTM and ANQGSEA. The CDR3 reads CSGGQRNEQFF. The DNA of the CDR3 is TGCAGCGGGGGGCAGAGGAATGAGCAGTTCTTC.

The chain couples TRBV10-3 to TRBJ2-7, with TRBD1 matching 8 bases. This CDR3 has 13 amino acids. Germline V gives CDR1 ENHRY, CDR2 SYGVKD. V dropped 6 bases and J dropped 3; count of bases not matched to a gene: 4. In DNA, the CDR3 is TGTGCCATCAGCTCCGGGACAGGCTACGAGCAGTACTTC. It specifies CAISSGTGYEQYF.

The rearrangement joins TRBV24-1 to TRBJ2-1; 10 nucleotides agree with TRBD2. The ends lost 4 bases at V and 6 bases at J; junction bases unmatched: 14. This CDR3 has 18 residues. Germline V lookup: CDR1 KGHDR, CDR2 SFDVKD. The chain's CDR3 is CATSDRRPSLAGVNEQFF. The CDR3 DNA reads as TGTGCCACCAGTGACCGACGGCCCTCTCTAGCGGGAGTCAATGAGCAGTTCTTC.